These T cell receptor beta chains were read from a single sample in a study of early T cells in non-severe SARS-CoV-2 infection. In TCRdb, the 5' RACE reads were re-called with MiXCR into one record per CDR3 protein. Of 70,000 to 85,000 distinct CDR3 sequences detected, roughly 5.3% appear once; the ten largest clones hold around 7.8%. This specimen was whole blood, taken at baseline. The receptors were sampled from an adult who was a healthcare worker with PCR-confirmed SARS-CoV-2 infection or an uninfected control (not recorded which). The CDR3 runs from the conserved cysteine through the conserved F or W. D genes are given only for firm matches. Clone sizes are shown as how often the clone was seen (once, few, many) or a class if it is expanded.

D	V	J	size	DNA	CDR3
NA	TRBV21-1	TRBJ2-7	many	TGTGCCAGCAGCTCGGACAGGCGGGGTTCCTACGAGCAGTACTTC	CASSSDRRGSYEQYF
NA	TRBV19	TRBJ2-6	many	TGTGCCAGTAGTATACCCAGGGCGGGGGCCAACGTCCTGACTTTC	CASSIPRAGANVLTF
NA	TRBV27	TRBJ2-7	many	TGTGCCAGTGCACCTACGCAGGGCGCGCTCGAGCAGTACTTC	CASAPTQGALEQYF
NA	TRBV28	TRBJ1-2	many	TGTGCCAGCAGTCCAGCGAACTATGGCTACACCTTC	CASSPANYGYTF
TRBD1	TRBV6-1	TRBJ2-3	many	TGTGCCAGCAGTGCAGGGGGCTCTAGCACAGATACGCAGTATTTT	CASSAGGSSTDTQYF
NA	TRBV7-9	TRBJ2-7	many	TGTGCCAGCAGCTTAGGCTACAACTCCTACGAGCAGTACTTC	CASSLGYNSYEQYF
NA	TRBV6-5	TRBJ2-7	many	TGTGCCAGCAGTTACAGGGCAGCCGGGAGCGAGCAGTACTTC	CASSYRAAGSEQYF
NA	TRBV6-8	TRBJ1-2	many	TGTGCCAAACTCATCTTTTATGGCTACACCTTC	CAKLIFYGYTF
NA	TRBV12-2	TRBJ1-2	many	TGTGCAAGTCGCTCCAATCTCTCGTCGGGGCTCAACTATGGCTACACCTTC	CASRSNLSSGLNYGYTF
NA	TRBV5-1	TRBJ1-2	few	TGCGCCAGCAGCTTGACCGCCCAAGGCTATGGCTACACCTTC	CASSLTAQGYGYTF
TRBD1	TRBV9	TRBJ1-1	many	TGTGCCAGCAGCGTAGGGACAGGGTCGAACACTGAAGCTTTCTTT	CASSVGTGSNTEAFF